Sequencing of this T cell receptor (beta chain) was carried out in a study of blood T cell repertoires in COVID-19. The V gene's germline CDR1 is GTSNPN and CDR2 SVGIG (reference sequence). Trimming removed 0 bases from V and 1 base from J; junction bases left unmatched: 8. The CDR3 extends over 16 amino acids. Sequencing was performed with immunoSEQ multiplex PCR; in TCRdb, only in-frame clones are kept and a portion is missing. The sample contains over 200,000 clones, 70% to 90% of which appear only once. The J gene is TRBJ2-5, the V gene TRBV30; 7 bases map to TRBD1. The TCR originated in a man aged 18 to 29 who had recovered from COVID-19. The source material was PBMCs or T cells enriched from blood (not recorded which). Here the CDR3 reads CAWSVEDRESQETQYF. In DNA, the CDR3 is TGTGCCTGGAGTGTTGAAGACAGGGAAAGCCAAGAGACCCAGTACTTC.